This T cell receptor beta chain is drawn from a study of blood T cell repertoires in COVID-19. On the study more broadly: Acute-phase and convalescent COVID-19 samples originated in the United States, Italy and Spain.

Cohort 3 recovered donors had two negative PCRs, clearance, or symptom resolution. The V end was cut by 0 bases, the J end by 6 bases, with 12 bases between. Germline V gene lookup returns CDR1 SGHRS and CDR2 YFSETQ. The CDR3 length is 14 residues. Method: immunoSEQ multiplex PCR; TCRdb's copy keeps in-frame clones and lacks some. The sample has 200,000 to 250,000 clones; less than 85% are singletons. This chain joins TRBV5-1 and TRBJ1-2, with no clear D. The TCR sequence derives from a man between 60 and 75 years old who had recovered from COVID-19. Sequencing was done on a sample of PBMCs or T cells enriched from blood (not recorded which). CDR3 loop: CASSLAGPVDGYTF. In DNA, the CDR3 is TGCGCCAGCAGCTTGGCTGGGCCGGTGGATGGCTACACCTTC.